The 20 T cell receptor beta chains given below trace back to one sample, sequenced in a study of T-cell reconstitution after alpha-beta-depleted transplantation in children. The TCRbeta library incorporated unique molecular identifiers. TCRdb re-called the PCR reads with MiXCR, one entry per CDR3 protein. Among around 530,000 distinct CDR3 sequences listed, 32% were seen once. The sample in question was PBMCs from the stem cell graft donor, obtained from the stem cell graft. The receptors were sampled from a human donor who donated a stem cell graft to a child with aplastic anemia.

V usage is TRBV21-1 and J usage is TRBJ1-2. TRBV21-1 constitutes a pseudogene. There are 11 residues in the CDR3. The CDR3 spells CASSKGYGYTF. The CDR3 region has the DNA TGTGCCAGCTCCAAGGGCTATGGCTACACCTTC.

The V call is TRBV11-3, the J call TRBJ1-1; no firm D call. This CDR3 is built from 14 residues. The germline V gene encodes CDR1 SGHNT and CDR2 YENEEA. With 5 bases removed from V and 0 bases from J, the gap between germline ends came to 10 bases. CDR3 nucleotide sequence: TGTGCCAGCAGCAGTAGGACTTTGAACACTGAAGCTTTCTTT. Translated, it gives CASSSRTLNTEAFF.

The V call is TRBV25-1, the J call TRBJ2-1; D is uncertain. Germline V CDR1 and CDR2: MGHDK, SYGVNS. The CDR3 has 13 amino acids. Trimming removed 1 base from V and 4 bases from J, with 5 bases in between. In nucleotides, the CDR3 is TGTGCCAGCAGTGAATTGGGTTACAATGAGCAGTTCTTC. Its translation is CASSELGYNEQFF.

CDR3 amino acids: CASTRGRDNRPDTQYF. As DNA, the CDR3 is TGTGCCAGCACCCGGGGGCGGGATAACCGCCCAGATACGCAGTATTTT. The V gene is TRBV7-2, the J gene TRBJ2-3; D possibly uses TRBD1 or TRBD2 (6 bases each). V lost 7 bases to trimming and J lost 4 bases, with 21 bases between them. The CDR3 has 16 residues. CDR1 SGHTA and CDR2 FQGNSA come from the germline V gene. Using reference TRBV7-2 and TRBJ2-3 for the parts outside the CDR3, the full variable domain is GAGVSQSPSNKVTEKGKDVELRCDPISGHTALYWYRQSLGQGLEFLIYFQGNSAPDKSGLPSDRFSAERTGGSVSTLTIQRTQQEDSAVYLCASTRGRDNRPDTQYFGPGTRLTVL.

J is TRBJ2-1 and V is TRBV4-2; the D gene could be TRBD1 or TRBD2 (5 bases each). Trimming left V 3 bases short and J 8 bases short, with 8 bases between. Germline V gene data show CDR1 as LGHNA and CDR2 as YNFKEQ. The CDR3 extends over 12 amino acids. The CDR3: CASSHRGDEQFF. DNA of the CDR3: TGTGCCAGCAGCCATCGAGGGGATGAGCAGTTCTTC.

This clonotype was counted between two and nine times. V is TRBV29-1 and J is TRBJ2-7, with D possibly matching TRBD2 (6 bases). The CDR3 sequence is 14 residues long. V lost 2 bases and J 2 bases, leaving 13 bases between the germline ends. The germline gives CDR1 SQVTM, CDR2 ANQGSEA. CDR3 protein: CSVEPGGRPYEQYF. The CDR3 nucleotides read TGCAGCGTTGAACCCGGGGGAAGACCCTACGAGCAGTACTTC.

This clonotype was observed a few times. This sequence joins TRBV6-5 and TRBJ1-1; 7 bases are a match to TRBD1. In germline, CDR1 is MNHEY, CDR2 SVGAGI. There are 12 residues in the CDR3. V gave up 5 bases and J gave up 7 bases; unmatched junction bases: 4. CDR3 protein: CASSQRTGEAFF. The DNA for the CDR3 is TGTGCCAGCAGTCAGAGGACAGGTGAAGCTTTCTTT.

This rearrangement joins TRBV5-6 to TRBJ2-2, with a weak D call TRBD2 (5 bases). V was clipped by 4 bases and J by 1 base, with 11 bases between them. Germline V CDR1 and CDR2: SGHDT, YYEEEE. This CDR3 is 15 amino acids long. CDR3 region: CASSPLSGNTGELFF. In nucleotides, the CDR3 is TGTGCCAGCAGCCCTCTGAGCGGGAACACCGGGGAGCTGTTTTTT.

This clonotype occurred a few times. The CDR3 reads CASSQEPGLNYGYTF. In DNA form, the CDR3 reads TGCGCCAGCAGCCAAGAACCAGGACTGAACTATGGCTACACCTTC. The gene calls are TRBV4-3 and TRBJ1-2; D ambiguous. CDR3 length: 15 residues. Between the trimmed V and J ends, which lost 0 bases and 2 bases, there was a span of 10 bases. CDR1 is LGHNA and CDR2 is YSLEER in the germline V gene.

This clonotype showed up just a few times. The V call is TRBV10-3, the J call TRBJ2-3, with TRBD2 identical over 8 bases. Unmatched junction bases numbered 1, after V lost 11 bases and J lost 0 bases. The CDR3 totals 12 residues. The germline gives CDR1 ENHRY, CDR2 SYGVKD. The CDR3 protein is CASGGSTDTQYF. The CDR3 DNA reads as TGTGCCTCGGGAGGGAGCACAGATACGCAGTATTTT.

This clonotype was counted between two and nine times. This sequence joins TRBV7-2 and TRBJ2-7, with D possibly being TRBD1 or TRBD2 (5 bases each). The CDR3 length is 15 residues. Germline V gene sequence: CDR1 SGHTA, CDR2 FQGNSA. The V end lost 5 bases, the J end lost 0 bases, and 14 bases lay between the germline ends. CDR3 nucleotides: TGTGCCAGCAGCCCGAAGGGACCGAGCTCCTACGAGCAGTACTTC. Its protein is CASSPKGPSSYEQYF.

The rearrangement joins TRBV18 to TRBJ1-2, with TRBD1 identical over 9 bases. Per germline, CDR1 KGHSH and CDR2 LQKENI. The CDR3 consists of 16 residues. Unmatched junction bases numbered 15, after V lost 5 bases and J lost 8 bases. CDR3 DNA: TGTGCCAGCTCAACGTCGGCGGACAGGGGAAGAACGGGCTACACCTTC. Encoded protein: CASSTSADRGRTGYTF.

The CDR3 DNA is TGCAGTGCTAGAGATATCCGGGGCCAGTCGTACGAGCAGTACGTC. Its translation is CSARDIRGQSYEQYV. The chain combines TRBV20-1 with TRBJ2-7; the D gene could be TRBD1 or TRBD2 (5 bases each). This CDR3 comprises 15 residues. Germline CDR1 reads DFQATT; CDR2 reads SNEGSKA (reference sequence). Trimming removed 0 bases from V and 4 bases from J, with 16 bases in between.

V usage is TRBV6-2 or TRBV6-3 and J usage is TRBJ2-1; D is unresolved. The CDR3 is made up of 12 amino acids. V shed 2 bases and J shed 10 bases, with 9 bases lying between them. The germline V gene has CDR1 MNHEY and CDR2 SVGEGT. The CDR3 region has the DNA TGTGCCAGCAGTTACCCAATTATGGAGCAGTTCTTC. Translated, it gives CASSYPIMEQFF.

This clonotype was found a few times. This sequence joins TRBV5-1 and TRBJ2-3; 11 nucleotides agree with TRBD2. Germline assignment: CDR1 SGHRS and CDR2 YFSETQ. V shed 1 base and J 3 bases; nucleotides not matched to a gene: 7. The length of the CDR3 is 17 residues. CDR3 DNA sequence: TGCGCCAGCAGCTTGTATACTAGCGGGAGTTCTACAGATACGCAGTATTTT. This sequence encodes CASSLYTSGSSTDTQYF.

The chain couples TRBV28 to TRBJ2-3; D is uncertain. CDR3 length: 16 residues. V was clipped by 6 bases and J by 2 bases, with 18 bases between them. In germline, CDR1 is MDHEN, CDR2 SYDVKM. The chain's CDR3 is CASSMGWAQFTDTQYF. CDR3 nucleotide sequence: TGTGCCAGCAGCATGGGGTGGGCCCAATTCACAGATACGCAGTATTTT.

This chain connects TRBV12-3 or TRBV12-4 to TRBJ2-7; tentatively, D is TRBD2 (6 bases). The CDR3 loop spans 15 amino acids. Between the trimmed V and J ends, which lost 6 bases and 2 bases, there was a span of 17 bases. CDR3 region: CASSTSGYSTYEQYF. As DNA, the CDR3 is TGTGCCAGCAGCACGAGCGGGTACAGCACCTACGAGCAGTACTTC.

This chain uses TRBV20-1 with TRBJ2-4, with D hard to call. The CDR3 has 13 amino acids. CDR1 is DFQATT and CDR2 is SNEGSKA in the germline V gene (reference sequence). This chain's CDR3 is CSLGSRAKNIQYF. The CDR3 DNA sequence: TGCAGCCTGGGGTCCAGGGCCAAAAACATTCAGTACTTC.

The CDR3 DNA reads TGTGCCAGCAGCTTAGGCTGGCGGGAGGGCCGGGTCACAGATACGCAGTATTTT. It codes for CASSLGWREGRVTDTQYF. The rearrangement joins TRBV7-2 to TRBJ2-3; 9 bases map to TRBD2. This CDR3 is 18 amino acids long. Germline V gene data show CDR1 as SGHTA and CDR2 as FQGNSA. After removal of 1 base from V and 2 bases from J, the junction contained 10 bases not matched to a gene.

The V call is TRBV12-3 or TRBV12-4, the J call TRBJ2-4; TRBD1 matches at 7 bases. V was clipped by 6 bases and J by 5 bases; unmatched bases: 7. This CDR3 is built from 14 residues. Here the CDR3 reads CASSYGTAENIQYF. The CDR3 DNA is TGTGCCAGCAGCTACGGGACAGCAGAAAACATTCAGTACTTC.